The following is a T cell receptor beta chain sequence with its context. Its recognized antigen is unknown. Qualities for individual bases were not recorded, and no much larger clone is one base off. TCRbeta CDR3 regions were amplified from genomic DNA by means of the immunoSEQ Assay, a bias-controlled multiplex PCR. Regarding the original processing steps: The number of nucleated cells in each sample was estimated by amplification of reference gene primers within the assay. Sequence reads were collapsed and filtered to measure the absolute abundance of every unique TCRbeta CDR3 rearrangement. For each sample, productive Simpson clonality was calculated as the square root of Simpson's diversity index over productive rearrangements. What TCRdb holds here is the immuneACCESS table cut down to in-frame rearrangements. Part of the clones is not present; checked against another copy, under half of the missing clones reflect an unresolved V gene, and the others are unexplained. That table supplies the V and J calls and clone size; D and trimming were determined from the DNA. The sample data list approximately 97,000 clones, and under 85% of these were observed just once. 12% of the sample belongs to the ten largest clones.

The data are from a study of blood T cell repertoires in COVID-19 (dated by TCRdb to about 2020). Study-wide context: Collaborator samples came from the United States, Italy and Spain and covered acute and convalescent phases of COVID-19. Where HLA class I and class II types were available, the types were taken from metadata supplied by the sample provider, not from assay-based typing. The repertoires were released in a freely available public database meant as a resource for research on the immune response to SARS-CoV-2. The sample metadata nearly always contained a de-identified subject ID, COVID-19 status, age in years and sex. Samples were obtained from the ongoing ImmuneRACE study (first 160 participants) and from 1,000 to 1,500 subjects provided by 6 global collaborators. Deeply sampled blood TCRbeta repertoires from subjects exposed to, actively infected with, or recovered from COVID-19 were included in the dataset. The material from the prospective study consisted of cDNA or gDNA derived from T cells, B-cell-depleted T cells, or PBMCs. General study outcomes and caveats: The quantity of clinical and demographic metadata differed by source and by participant and was supplied without curation.

From a lookup of the germline V gene (reference sequence), CDR1 and CDR2 are PRHDT and FYEKMQ. Measured from the cysteine to the phenylalanine, the CDR3 is 15 residues long. Of the read, only the CDR3 DNA is kept; its 45 bases are in frame from base 1. The germline V end is reduced by 5 bases and the J end by 2 bases; junction bases left unmatched: 7. The collaborating institutions used their own protocols to collect whole blood in K2EDTA tubes. For TCRbeta analysis, collaborator samples were shipped as frozen whole blood, as isolated PBMCs, or as DNA extracted from either sample type. This TCR came from a human donor in a cohort sampled during active COVID-19. The V and J segments used are TRBV13 and TRBJ2-3; 7 bases in the junction line up with TRBD1. Sequencing was done on a sample of peripheral blood. The CDR3 reads CASSPPTGSTDTQYF. The DNA sequence is TGTGCCAGCAGCCCGCCGACAGGGTCCACAGATACGCAGTATTTT.